This T cell receptor beta chain came from a study of blood T cell repertoires in COVID-19. Study context: Samples of COVID-19 (acute and convalescent) were obtained from the United States, Italy and Spain. The cDNA or gDNA used as material had been derived from T cells, B-cell-depleted T cells, or PBMCs.

Original methodology: Amplified reference gene primers provided the basis for estimating nucleated cell counts. Profiled with immunoSEQ multiplex PCR; TCRdb holds only in-frame clones, not every one. The V and J calls and clone size were taken over from that table, and D and trimming were inferred from the DNA. Of more than 100,000 clones listed, roughly 84% were seen once; the top ten hold approximately 12%. The CDR3 spans 17 residues. This sequence was found in a young woman who had recovered from COVID-19. The chain has TRBV21-1 and TRBJ2-1; no check of the table's D call, TRBD2, against the DNA was made. TRBV21-1 has pseudogene status. The source material was peripheral blood. The CDR3 loop reads CASSKVGIAPAHNEQFF. The CDR3 nucleotides are TGTGCCAGCAGCAAAGTAGGAATAGCTCCTGCCCACAATGAGCAGTTCTTC.